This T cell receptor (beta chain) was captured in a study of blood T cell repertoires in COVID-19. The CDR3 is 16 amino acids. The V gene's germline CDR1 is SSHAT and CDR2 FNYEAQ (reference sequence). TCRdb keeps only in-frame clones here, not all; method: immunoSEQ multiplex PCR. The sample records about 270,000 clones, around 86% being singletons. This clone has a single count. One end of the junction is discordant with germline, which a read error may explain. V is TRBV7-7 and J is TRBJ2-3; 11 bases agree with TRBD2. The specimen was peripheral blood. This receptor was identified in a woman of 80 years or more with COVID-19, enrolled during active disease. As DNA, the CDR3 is TGTGCTAGCAGCTTAGGGACTAGCGGTAGCACAGATACGCAGTATTTT. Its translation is CASSLGTSGSTDTQYF.